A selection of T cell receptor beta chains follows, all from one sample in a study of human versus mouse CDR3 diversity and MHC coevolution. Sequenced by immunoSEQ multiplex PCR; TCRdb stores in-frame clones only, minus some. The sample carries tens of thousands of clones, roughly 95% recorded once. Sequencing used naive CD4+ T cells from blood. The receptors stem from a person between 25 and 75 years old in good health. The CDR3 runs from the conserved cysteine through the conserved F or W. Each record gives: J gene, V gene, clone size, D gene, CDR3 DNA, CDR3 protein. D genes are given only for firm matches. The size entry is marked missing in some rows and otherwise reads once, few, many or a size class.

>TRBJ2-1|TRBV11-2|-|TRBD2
TGTGCCAGCAGCTTAGGCGGGGGGGCCTACAATGAGCAGTTCTTC
CASSLGGGAYNEQFF
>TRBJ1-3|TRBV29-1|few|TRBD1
TGCAGCGGTCAGGGGGTCGGTGGAAACACCATATATTTT
CSGQGVGGNTIYF
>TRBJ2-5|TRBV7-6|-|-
TGTGCCAGCAGCCCCAAAGAGACCCAGTACTTC
CASSPKETQYF
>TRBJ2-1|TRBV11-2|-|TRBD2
TGTGCCAGCAGCCCCAGGACTAGCGGGAGCCCCTACAATGAGCAGTTCTTC
CASSPRTSGSPYNEQFF
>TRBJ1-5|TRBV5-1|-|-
TGCGCCAGCAGCGTGGACCCGACAAGAAGCAATCAGCCCCAGCATTTT
CASSVDPTRSNQPQHF
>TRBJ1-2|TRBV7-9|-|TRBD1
TGTGCCAGCAGCTCCCGGGACAGGTATTATGGCTACACCTTC
CASSSRDRYYGYTF
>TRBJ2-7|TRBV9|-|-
TGTGCCAGCAGCTCCTCCCAGGATTTGTCCTACGAGCAGTACTTC
CASSSSQDLSYEQYF
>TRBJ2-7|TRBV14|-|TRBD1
TGTGCCAGCAGCCTACGGGACAGGGGGAACTACGAGCAGTACTTC
CASSLRDRGNYEQYF
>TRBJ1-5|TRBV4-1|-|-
TGCGCCAGCAGCCAAGATAACGCCGGGGTCCAGAGGGGCAATCAGCCCCAGCATTTT
CASSQDNAGVQRGNQPQHF
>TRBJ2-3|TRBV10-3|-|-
TGTGCCATCAGTGAGATTGTCGCAGATACGCAGTATTTT
CAISEIVADTQYF
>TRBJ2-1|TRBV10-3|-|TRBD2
TGTGCCACCTGTCCGGGACTAGCCTACAATGAGCAGTTCTTC
CATCPGLAYNEQFF
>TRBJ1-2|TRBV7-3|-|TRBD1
TGTGCCAGCAGCTTAACTCGCGGACAGGGGGCGGGTGGCTACACCTTC
CASSLTRGQGAGGYTF
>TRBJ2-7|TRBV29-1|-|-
TGCAGCGTGCTAACGACAAGCTTCTACGAGCAGTACTTC
CSVLTTSFYEQYF
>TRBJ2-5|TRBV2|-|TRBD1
TGTGCCAGCGGCGTAGGACAGGTTGAGACCCAGTACTTC
CASGVGQVETQYF
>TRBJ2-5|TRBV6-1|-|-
TGTGCCAGCACCGCAGACTACACCCAGTACTTC
CASTADYTQYF
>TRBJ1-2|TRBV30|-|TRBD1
TGTGCCTGGAGTGGGGGACAGGGGACTTATGGCTACACCTTC
CAWSGGQGTYGYTF
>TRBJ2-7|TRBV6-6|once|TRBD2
TGTGCCAGCAGTATGGGACTACCTTCCTACGAGCAGTACTTC
CASSMGLPSYEQYF